This TCR beta chain derives from a study of beta chain features in type 1 diabetes. CDR1 and CDR2 (germline): MDHEN, SYDVKM. The CDR3 is made up of 13 amino acids. Germline trimming cut 6 bases from V and 9 bases from J; bases unmatched to any gene: 7. This clone was detected many times. All of the isolated RNA was reverse transcribed, so expressed TCRB transcripts were sequenced. The table came from immunoSEQ multiplex PCR; TCRdb's copy has only in-frame clones and leaves some out. The sample carries hundreds of thousands of clones, roughly 13% recorded once. The gene calls are TRBV28 and TRBJ2-1; TRBD1 matches at 8 bases. The sample was naive CD4+ T cells from blood. The origin of this receptor is a man aged 25-40 years in good health. CDR3 residues: CASRVETGAEQFF. CDR3 DNA sequence: TGTGCCAGCAGAGTCGAGACAGGGGCTGAGCAGTTCTTC. The complete variable domain, with remaining parts taken from reference TRBV28 and TRBJ2-1, reads DVKVTQSSRYLVKRTGEKVFLECVQDMDHENMFWYRQDPGLGLRLIYFSYDVKMKEKGDIPEGYSVSREKKERFSLILESASTNQTSMYLCASRVETGAEQFFGPGTRLTVL.